This T cell receptor beta chain was documented in a study of glioma-infiltrating T cells after dendritic cell vaccination. Overall study findings and caveats: Complete blood and tumor specimen sets were limited to few patients.

This clone appeared a single time. Its matching antigen is unknown. CDR1 is MDHEN, CDR2 SYDVKM, per germline. The CDR3 runs 17 residues. The V segment lost 2 bases and the J segment 2 bases; nucleotides outside the gene matches: 8. Clones were sequenced by immunoSEQ multiplex PCR, and TCRdb holds only the in-frame ones, with some missing. The repertoire holds about 92,000 clones, with around 84% as singletons. The sequence was obtained from a human donor with glioblastoma. The gene calls are TRBV28 and TRBJ2-3; 9 bases align to TRBD1. The sample was blood, taken before dendritic cell vaccination. The CDR3 is CASSLLGTGQSTDTQYF. The CDR3 DNA is TGTGCCAGCAGTTTACTCGGGACAGGGCAGTCCACAGATACGCAGTATTTT.